This TCR beta chain is from a study of identifying expanded T cells in peripheral blood. Study observations and caveats: Clone count variance between roughly 2-week samples rose with total template count. Over approximately two and four weeks, about 17 and 20 clones changed, versus around 1.3 between replicates.

Trimming took 6 bases from V and 1 from J; bases not matched to a gene: 16. The germline CDR1 and CDR2 sequences are SNHLY and FYNNEI. There are 19 residues in the CDR3. Healthy donors had no documented immune events, such as infections, while sampled. Regarding this clone: The antigen remains undetermined.

Repertoires were generated with immunoSEQ multiplex PCR, while TCRdb's copy carries only in-frame clones and drops some. The table shows about 84,000 clones, with around 86% occurring only once. This chain joins TRBV2 and TRBJ2-4, with 9 bases matching TRBD2. This TCR was sampled from a person between 18 and 75 years old in good health. Sequences were obtained from blood. As DNA, the CDR3 is TGTGCCAGCAGCCTAAGACTAGCGGTCTCGACGACGGCCAAAAACATTCAGTACTTC. It translates to CASSLRLAVSTTAKNIQYF.